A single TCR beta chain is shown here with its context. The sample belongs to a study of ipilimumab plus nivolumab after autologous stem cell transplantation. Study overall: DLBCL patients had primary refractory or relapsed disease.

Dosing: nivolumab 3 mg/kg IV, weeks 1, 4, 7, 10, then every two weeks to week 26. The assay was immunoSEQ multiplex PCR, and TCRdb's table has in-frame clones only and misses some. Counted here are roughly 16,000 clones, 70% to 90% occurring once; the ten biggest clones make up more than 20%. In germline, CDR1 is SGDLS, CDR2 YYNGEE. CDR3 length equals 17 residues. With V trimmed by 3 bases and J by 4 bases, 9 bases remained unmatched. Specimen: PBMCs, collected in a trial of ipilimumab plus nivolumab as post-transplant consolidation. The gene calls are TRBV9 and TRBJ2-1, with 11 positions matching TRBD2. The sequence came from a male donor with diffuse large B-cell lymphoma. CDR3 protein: CASSGKELAGVYNEQFF. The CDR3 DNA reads TGTGCCAGCAGCGGCAAAGAACTAGCGGGGGTTTACAATGAGCAGTTCTTC. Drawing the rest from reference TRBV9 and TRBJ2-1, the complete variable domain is DSGVTQTPKHLITATGQRVTLRCSPRSGDLSVYWYQQSLDQGLQFLIQYYNGEERAKGNILERFSAQQFPDLHSELNLSSLELGDSALYFCASSGKELAGVYNEQFFGPGTRLTVL.